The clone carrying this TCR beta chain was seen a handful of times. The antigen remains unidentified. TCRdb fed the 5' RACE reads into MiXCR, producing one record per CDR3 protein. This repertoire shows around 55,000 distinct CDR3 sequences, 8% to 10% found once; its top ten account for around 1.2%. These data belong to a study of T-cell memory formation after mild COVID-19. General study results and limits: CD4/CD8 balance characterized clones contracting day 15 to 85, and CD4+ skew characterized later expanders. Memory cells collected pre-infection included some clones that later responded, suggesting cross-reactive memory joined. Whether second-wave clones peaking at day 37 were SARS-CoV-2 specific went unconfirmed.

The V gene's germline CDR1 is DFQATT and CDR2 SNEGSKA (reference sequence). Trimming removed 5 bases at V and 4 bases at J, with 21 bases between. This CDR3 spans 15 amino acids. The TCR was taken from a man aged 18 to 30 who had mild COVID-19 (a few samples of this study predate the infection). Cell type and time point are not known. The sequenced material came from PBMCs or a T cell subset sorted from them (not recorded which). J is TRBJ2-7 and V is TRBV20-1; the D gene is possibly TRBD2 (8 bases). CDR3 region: CSARTGAGGTYEQYF. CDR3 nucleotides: TGCAGTGCTCGTACAGGGGCGGGGGGAACGTACGAGCAGTACTTC.